Described below is a single TCR beta chain sequence and its context. Its antigen is as yet unknown. Method: immunoSEQ multiplex PCR; TCRdb's copy keeps in-frame clones and lacks some. The sample lists approximately 160,000 clones, about 90% occurring once. This specimen belongs to a study of cytomegalovirus exposure and HLA in healthy donors. Overall study findings and caveats: Associated with cytomegalovirus, according to the listing, were 164 TCR beta chains. Cytomegalovirus status was reportedly diagnosed by the classifier with high sensitivity and specificity. In vitro checks showed that a few CMV-associated chains really do target CMV antigens.

The donors were part of the validation cohort, which consisted of more than 90 subjects and was separate from the first cohort of hundreds of subjects. The V end lost 7 bases, the J end lost 6 bases, and 16 bases lay between the germline ends. Germline assignment: CDR1 LNHDA and CDR2 SQIVND (reference sequence). The CDR3 sequence is 14 residues long. This chain joins TRBV19 and TRBJ2-1; tentative D call: TRBD2 (6 bases). The TCR comes from a woman under 30 in good health and CMV-seropositive. The sequencing input was PBMCs. The CDR3 sequence is CASIATRNSNEQFF. The CDR3, as DNA: TGTGCCAGTATCGCGACTAGAAACAGCAATGAGCAGTTCTTC.